Listed here are 20 T cell receptor beta chains from one sample, sequenced in a study of spatial heterogeneity in lung cancer. Study-level results: Counts that tracked tumor mutation counts were those of expanded intratumoral alpha and beta TCRs.

The antigens for these receptors are not known. TCRdb analysed the 5' RACE reads with MiXCR anew, one entry per CDR3 protein. The sample yields roughly 7,700 distinct CDR3 sequences, approximately 12% seen once. Time point indicated: sample taken at primary tumor resection. The sequences come from lung tumor tissue, collected at surgery. The receptors come from a male donor with early-stage non-small cell lung cancer.

Here the CDR3 reads CASSRTGSISDTQYF. CDR3 bases: TGTGCCAGCAGCCGGACAGGGTCTATCTCAGATACGCAGTATTTT. The gene calls are TRBV13 and TRBJ2-3, with 8 bases that match TRBD1. The V gene's germline CDR1 is PRHDT and CDR2 FYEKMQ (reference sequence). The CDR3 spans 15 residues. V trimming: 5 bases; J trimming: 4 bases; junction bases outside the gene matches: 8.

This chain connects TRBV5-1 to TRBJ1-6, with D hard to call. CDR1 and CDR2 (germline): SGHRS, YFSETQ. V lost 4 bases, J lost 0 bases, and 8 bases lay in between. The CDR3 is 15 residues long. The DNA for the CDR3 is TGCGCCAGCAGCCCATTGGGCTCCTATAATTCACCCCTCCACTTT. This sequence encodes CASSPLGSYNSPLHF. The full variable domain, in which reference TRBV5-1 and TRBJ1-6 provide the parts outside the CDR3, is KAGVTQTPRYLIKTRGQQVTLSCSPISGHRSVSWYQQTPGQGLQFLFEYFSETQRNKGNFPGRFSGRQFSNSRSEMNVSTLELGDSALYLCASSPLGSYNSPLHFGNGTRLTVT.

By share of the sample, this clonotype is medium-sized (0.01 to 0.1%). V usage is TRBV20-1 and J usage is TRBJ2-1; 7 bases map to TRBD2. The CDR3 has 17 residues. The germline gives CDR1 DFQATT, CDR2 SNEGSKA (reference sequence). Trimming removed 0 bases from V and 6 bases from J; junction bases left unmatched: 14. The CDR3 DNA reads TGCAGTGCTAGAGATCATGGCGGGAGAAATGTGGCCAATGAGCAGTTCTTC. It codes for CSARDHGGRNVANEQFF.

This clonotype was picked up many times. The chain links TRBV12-3 or TRBV12-4 to TRBJ1-5, with D unresolved. The CDR3 totals 13 residues. The germline V and J ends were trimmed by 11 bases and 3 bases, with 14 bases remaining between them. The CDR3 nucleotides read TGTGCCTGCTCCTACTTGGACAATCAGCCCCAGCATTTT. This gives the protein CACSYLDNQPQHF.

The J gene is TRBJ2-5, the V gene TRBV7-9; 13 positions agree with TRBD2. V was clipped by 5 bases and J by 5 bases; unmatched bases: 17. Germline CDR1 is SEHNR and CDR2 is FQNEAQ (reference sequence). This CDR3 comprises 19 residues. The CDR3 DNA is TGTGCCAGCAGCCACTCTCGGACTAGCGGGAGTGCATCAGGGGAGACCCAGTACTTC. Amino acid sequence: CASSHSRTSGSASGETQYF.

This clonotype was counted many times. The chain uses TRBV27 and TRBJ1-1; 8 bases are shared with TRBD1. Germline CDR1 reads MNHEY; CDR2 reads SMNVEV (reference sequence). The CDR3 runs 14 residues. J gave up 4 bases and V 7 bases, and 8 bases lay outside the gene matches. Written as DNA, the CDR3 is TGTGCCAGCAAAGCGGGACAGGTGGTCACTGAAGCTTTCTTT. Its translation: CASKAGQVVTEAFF.

This clonotype was observed many times. The chain is built from TRBV6-2 or TRBV6-3 and TRBJ2-3; the match to TRBD2 covers 13 bases. CDR1 and CDR2 from the germline V gene are MNHEY and SVGEGT. Losses at the gene ends were 7 bases for V and 3 bases for J; bases not matched to a gene: 1. The CDR3 contains 14 residues. The DNA for the CDR3 is TGTGCCAGCAAGGGACTAGCGGGAACAGATACGCAGTATTTT. This translates into CASKGLAGTDTQYF.

This clonotype was recorded many times. The chain carries TRBV7-9 and TRBJ2-1, with 9 bases fitting TRBD1. V lost 3 bases and J lost 2; bases outside the gene matches: 5. CDR3 length: 16 residues. Germline V lookup: CDR1 SEHNR, CDR2 FQNEAQ (reference sequence). The CDR3 loop is CASSFQTGGAYNEQFF. CDR3 sequence (DNA): TGTGCCAGCAGCTTCCAGACAGGGGGAGCCTACAATGAGCAGTTCTTC.

This clonotype has at least ten counts. The chain combines TRBV5-1 with TRBJ2-7; a possible D gene is TRBD1 (6 bases). V lost 0 bases and J lost 3, with 13 bases in between. Per the germline V gene, CDR1 is SGHRS and CDR2 is YFSETQ. The CDR3 spans 15 residues. The CDR3 sequence: CASSLAVQGLYEQYF. The CDR3 DNA sequence: TGCGCCAGCAGCTTGGCCGTACAGGGCCTCTACGAGCAGTACTTC.

This clonotype was seen at least ten times. CDR3 protein: CASSLAERGLDGYTF. In DNA form, the CDR3 reads TGTGCCAGCAGCTTGGCTGAAAGGGGGCTGGATGGCTACACCTTC. This chain connects TRBV5-4 to TRBJ1-2; 7 nucleotides agree with TRBD1. With V trimmed by 0 bases and J by 6 bases, 8 bases remained unmatched. The CDR3 spans 15 residues. Per germline, CDR1 SGHNT and CDR2 YYREEE (reference sequence).

This clonotype is medium-sized within its sample. The V and J genes are TRBV5-1 and TRBJ2-2; D ambiguous. Germline V CDR1 and CDR2: SGHRS, YFSETQ. Trimming stripped 7 bases from V and 2 bases from J, with 9 bases between. The CDR3 length is 13 residues. CDR3 DNA sequence: TGCGCCAGCTCCTTAGGAAACACCGGGGAGCTGTTTTTT. Translating gives CASSLGNTGELFF.

The V call is TRBV5-1, the J call TRBJ2-1; D not certain. Between the trimmed V and J ends, which lost 4 bases and 4 bases, there was a span of 6 bases. Looked up from germline, CDR1 is SGHRS and CDR2 is YFSETQ. This CDR3 has 12 amino acids. CDR3 loop: CASSPLYNEQFF. The DNA for the CDR3 is TGCGCCAGCAGCCCTCTTTACAATGAGCAGTTCTTC.

This clonotype appeared many times. The chain links TRBV6-6 to TRBJ2-7; either TRBD1 or TRBD2 may fit D (5 bases each). The CDR3 has 12 residues. Trimming stripped 5 bases from V and 5 bases from J, with 10 bases between. Germline V lookup: CDR1 MNHNY, CDR2 SVGAGI (reference sequence). The CDR3 coding sequence is TGTGCCAGCAGTGGGGGATCGAACGAGCAGTACTTC. Protein sequence: CASSGGSNEQYF.

By share, this clonotype ranks as large. The chain links TRBV6-5 to TRBJ1-6, with 12 bases identical to TRBD1. Germline values: CDR1 MNHEY, CDR2 SVGAGI. The CDR3 has 16 amino acids. J was trimmed by 8 bases and V by 5 bases; bases with no gene match: 7. CDR3 in amino acids: CASSLDGTGGYSPLHF. In DNA, the CDR3 is TGTGCCAGCAGTCTGGACGGGACAGGGGGCTATTCACCCCTCCACTTT.

The CDR3 loop reads CASSLQLAGGGQETQYF. CDR3 DNA: TGTGCCAGCAGCTTACAATTAGCGGGAGGAGGACAAGAGACCCAGTACTTC. This chain joins TRBV11-1 and TRBJ2-5; TRBD2 matches at 10 bases. With 2 bases clipped from V and 2 bases from J, the junction kept 8 bases outside the gene matches. Germline loops: CDR1 SGHAT, CDR2 FQDESV (reference sequence). This CDR3 has 17 residues.

This clonotype was seen repeatedly, ten times or more. The J gene is TRBJ2-7, the V gene TRBV19, with 7 bases aligning to TRBD2. V lost 6 bases to trimming and J lost 0 bases; unmatched junction nucleotides: 5. CDR1 is LNHDA and CDR2 is SQIVND in the germline V gene (reference sequence). This CDR3 has 14 residues. CDR3 residues: CASRRDYNSYEQYF. CDR3 coding DNA: TGTGCCAGTAGGAGGGACTACAACTCCTACGAGCAGTACTTC.

At least ten counts were recorded for this clonotype. V is TRBV7-2 and J is TRBJ2-1; 13 bases agree with TRBD2. V lost 0 bases and J lost 0; bases outside the gene matches: 8. Germline V CDR1 and CDR2: SGHTA, FQGNSA. The CDR3 spans 20 residues. The CDR3 region has the DNA TGTGCCAGCAGCTTAGCAAGAGGACTAGCGGGAGACAGCTCCTACAATGAGCAGTTCTTC. This gives the protein CASSLARGLAGDSSYNEQFF. The full variable domain, in which reference TRBV7-2 and TRBJ2-1 provide the parts outside the CDR3, is GAGVSQSPSNKVTEKGKDVELRCDPISGHTALYWYRQSLGQGLEFLIYFQGNSAPDKSGLPSDRFSAERTGGSVSTLTIQRTQQEDSAVYLCASSLARGLAGDSSYNEQFFGPGTRLTVL.

This clonotype was counted ten times or more. The chain combines TRBV5-6 with TRBJ1-2; no reliable D call. Germline V CDR1 and CDR2: SGHDT, YYEEEE. This CDR3 has 11 residues. V lost 1 base and J 2 bases, leaving 0 bases between the germline ends. Here the CDR3 reads CASSLNYGYTF. Written as DNA, the CDR3 is TGTGCCAGCAGCTTGAACTATGGCTACACCTTC.

This clonotype was seen many times. V and J are TRBV6-5 and TRBJ2-7, with D maybe TRBD2 (6 bases). The CDR3 is 18 amino acids. Per the germline V gene, CDR1 is MNHEY and CDR2 is SVGAGI. Deletions cut 0 bases from V and 2 bases from J, with 20 bases between. The CDR3 coding sequence is TGTGCCAGCAGTTACTCGAAGAATTACGGGAGTGGGGCCTACGAGCAGTACTTC. It yields the protein CASSYSKNYGSGAYEQYF.

By share of the sample, this clonotype is large (0.1 to 1%). The chain carries TRBV6-1 and TRBJ2-2, with D unclear. V was clipped by 2 bases and J by 0 bases, with 7 bases between them. CDR3 length: 15 residues. CDR1 and CDR2 (germline): MNHNS, SASEGT. CDR3 nucleotide sequence: TGTGCCAGCAGTGAATGGTTAACGAACACCGGGGAGCTGTTTTTT. Protein: CASSEWLTNTGELFF.